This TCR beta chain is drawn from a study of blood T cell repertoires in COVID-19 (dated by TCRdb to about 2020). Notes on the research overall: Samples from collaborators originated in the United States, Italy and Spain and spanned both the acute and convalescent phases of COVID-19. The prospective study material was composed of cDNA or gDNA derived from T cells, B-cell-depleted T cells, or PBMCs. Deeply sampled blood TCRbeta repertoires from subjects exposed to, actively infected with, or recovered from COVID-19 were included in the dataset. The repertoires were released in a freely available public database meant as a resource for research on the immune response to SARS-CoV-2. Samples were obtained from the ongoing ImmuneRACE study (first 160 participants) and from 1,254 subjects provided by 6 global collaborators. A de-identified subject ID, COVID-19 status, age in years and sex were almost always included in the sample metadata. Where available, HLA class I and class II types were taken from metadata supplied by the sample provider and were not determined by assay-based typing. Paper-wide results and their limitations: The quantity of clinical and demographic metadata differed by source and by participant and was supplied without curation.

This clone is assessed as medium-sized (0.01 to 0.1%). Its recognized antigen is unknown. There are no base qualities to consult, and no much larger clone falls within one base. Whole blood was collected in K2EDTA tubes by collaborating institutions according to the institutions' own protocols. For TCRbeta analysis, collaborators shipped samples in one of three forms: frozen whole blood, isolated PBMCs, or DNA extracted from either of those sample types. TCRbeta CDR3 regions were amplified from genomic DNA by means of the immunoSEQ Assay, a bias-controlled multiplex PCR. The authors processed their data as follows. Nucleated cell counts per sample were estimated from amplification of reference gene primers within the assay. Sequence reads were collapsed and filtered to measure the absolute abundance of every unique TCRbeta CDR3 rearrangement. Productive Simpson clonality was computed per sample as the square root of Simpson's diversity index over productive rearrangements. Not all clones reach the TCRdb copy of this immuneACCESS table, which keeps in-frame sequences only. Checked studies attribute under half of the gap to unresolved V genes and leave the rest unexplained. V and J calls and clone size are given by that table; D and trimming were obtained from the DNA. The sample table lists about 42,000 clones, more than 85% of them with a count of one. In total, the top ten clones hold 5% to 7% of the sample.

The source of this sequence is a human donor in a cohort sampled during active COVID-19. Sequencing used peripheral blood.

The sequenced DNA: TGTGCAGATACTCGGTCCAGGGGGCAGGAAAAACTGTTTTTT. Its protein product is CADTRSRGQEKLFF. The V gene is TRBV2 and the J gene is TRBJ1-4; TRBD1 lines up with 8 middle nucleotides. The CDR3 numbers 14 residues from cysteine through phenylalanine. Here the CDR3 DNA is all that survives: 42 bases in frame from base 1. The germline V gene specifies SNHLY as CDR1 and FYNNEI as CDR2. Supplemented by the reference TRBV2 and TRBJ1-4 proteins around the CDR3, the complete variable domain is EPEVTQTPSHQVTQMGQEVILRCVPISNHLYFYWYRQILGQKVEFLVSFYNNEISEKSEIFDDQFSVERPDGSNFTLKIRSTKLEDSAMYFCADTRSRGQEKLFFGSGTQLSVL.